This T cell receptor beta chain appears in the sequencing data of a study of blood T cell repertoires in COVID-19 (dated by TCRdb to the early 2020s). For context, the study as a whole: Samples from collaborators originated in the United States, Italy and Spain and spanned both the acute and convalescent phases of COVID-19. The material from the prospective study consisted of cDNA or gDNA derived from T cells, B-cell-depleted T cells, or PBMCs. Deeply sampled blood TCRbeta repertoires from subjects exposed to, actively infected with, or recovered from COVID-19 were included in the dataset. A freely available public database, intended as a resource for researchers studying the immune response to SARS-CoV-2, is where the repertoires were released. The samples were drawn from two sources: the first 160 participants of the ongoing ImmuneRACE study, and 950 to 1,500 subjects contributed by 6 global collaborators. Nearly every sample came with metadata listing a de-identified subject ID, COVID-19 status, age in years and sex. HLA class I and class II types, where available, came from metadata supplied by the sample provider rather than from assay-based typing.

TCRbeta CDR3 regions were amplified from genomic DNA by means of the immunoSEQ Assay, a bias-controlled multiplex PCR. The authors' analysis ran thus. Nucleated cell counts per sample were estimated from amplification of reference gene primers within the assay. To quantify the absolute abundance of each unique TCRbeta CDR3 rearrangement, sequence reads were collapsed and filtered. For each sample, productive Simpson clonality was calculated by taking the square root of Simpson's diversity index across productive rearrangements. TCRdb's version of the immuneACCESS table is confined to in-frame rearrangements and falls short of the full clone set. An unresolved V gene accounts for under half of the shortfall where checked; the remainder is of unknown origin. V, J and clone size are taken as reported in that table, and D and trimming were inferred from the DNA itself. In all, the sample holds roughly 520,000 clones, and approximately 90% of those were seen once. Less than 2% of the sample is taken by the ten largest.

In the prospective study, participants were roughly 18 to 95 years old, resided in 20 to 30 geographic areas of the United States, and were enrolled through a virtual design. To assign participants to cohorts, the prospective study relied on clinical history that participants themselves reported in a screening survey and a study questionnaire. ImmuneRACE Cohort 3 recovered participants were defined by two consecutive negative NP/OP PCR tests, healthcare professional clearance, or symptom resolution. In the prospective study, mobile phlebotomists collected whole blood, serum and a nasopharyngeal or oropharyngeal swab from each participant. Participants in the prospective study had the option to provide additional blood draws and questionnaires over an approximately 2-month period. Before DNA extraction, blood samples from the prospective study were shipped at room temperature or frozen. Counted from cysteine to phenylalanine, this CDR3 has 15 amino acids. Only the CDR3 DNA stays, 45 bases, in frame from base 1. The germline V gene gives CDR1 as SNHLY and CDR2 as FYNNEI. Trimming accounts for 6 bases at V and 8 bases at J, while the number of junction bases matched to no gene is 13.

Note on this clone: It has no known antigen specificity. Base qualities were left out, and no much larger clone turns up one base away.

Study-level results and caveats: Clinical and demographic metadata were provided uncurated, with the amount varying by source and participant.

Sample: PBMCs or T cells enriched from blood (not recorded which). The origin of this receptor is a middle-aged woman who had recovered from COVID-19. The sequence links TRBV2 to TRBJ2-1, and 7 bases in between align with TRBD2. In nucleotides, the sequence is TGTGCCAGCAGAGGGTGGCGGGAGCGGTCCGATGAGCAGTTCTTC. It encodes CASRGWRERSDEQFF.